This T cell receptor beta chain was identified during a study of shared clonotypes between healthy human individuals. Findings of the study overall: Deeper or shallower sequencing was expected to change how clonotypes are shared among donors. Naive subsets generally exceeded memory subsets in estimated richness. Non-shared clonotypes had lower generation probabilities than those shared by all four donors.

About this clone itself: The antigen remains unidentified. The sample contains more than one DNA sequence encoding this CDR3.

The CDR3 runs 15 residues. V shed 3 bases, J shed 2 bases, and the junction held 4 bases outside the gene matches. Per germline, CDR1 SNHLY and CDR2 FYNNEI. All participating donors were Caucasian adults from Nashville, Tennessee. The table came from immunoSEQ multiplex PCR; TCRdb's copy has only in-frame clones and leaves some out. The profile shows 980,000 or so clones, about 80% of them singletons. The source of this sequence is a man between 18 and 29 years old in good health. The chain is built from TRBV2 and TRBJ1-5, with TRBD1 identical over 7 bases. Source material: memory CD4+ T cells sorted from blood. Subset here: CD45RA-negative fraction. The CDR3 reads CASSEATGGNQPQHF. In DNA form, the CDR3 reads TGTGCCAGCAGTGAGGCAACAGGGGGCAATCAGCCCCAGCATTTT.